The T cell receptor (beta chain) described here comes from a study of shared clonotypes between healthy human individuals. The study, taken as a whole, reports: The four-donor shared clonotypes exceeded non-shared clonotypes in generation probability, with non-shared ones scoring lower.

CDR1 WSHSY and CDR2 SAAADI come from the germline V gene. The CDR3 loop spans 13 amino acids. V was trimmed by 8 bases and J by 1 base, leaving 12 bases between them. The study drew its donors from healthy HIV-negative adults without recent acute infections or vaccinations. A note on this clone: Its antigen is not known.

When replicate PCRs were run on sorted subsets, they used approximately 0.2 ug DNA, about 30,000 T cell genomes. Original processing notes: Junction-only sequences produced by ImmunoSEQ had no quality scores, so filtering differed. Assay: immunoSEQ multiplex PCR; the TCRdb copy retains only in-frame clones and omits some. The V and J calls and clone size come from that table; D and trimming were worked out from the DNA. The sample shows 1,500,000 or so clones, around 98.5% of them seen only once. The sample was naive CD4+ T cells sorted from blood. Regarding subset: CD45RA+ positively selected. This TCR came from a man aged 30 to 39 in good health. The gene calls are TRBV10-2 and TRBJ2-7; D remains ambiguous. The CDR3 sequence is CASVGPPSYEQYF. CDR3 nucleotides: TGCGCCAGCGTAGGGCCCCCATCCTACGAGCAGTACTTC.